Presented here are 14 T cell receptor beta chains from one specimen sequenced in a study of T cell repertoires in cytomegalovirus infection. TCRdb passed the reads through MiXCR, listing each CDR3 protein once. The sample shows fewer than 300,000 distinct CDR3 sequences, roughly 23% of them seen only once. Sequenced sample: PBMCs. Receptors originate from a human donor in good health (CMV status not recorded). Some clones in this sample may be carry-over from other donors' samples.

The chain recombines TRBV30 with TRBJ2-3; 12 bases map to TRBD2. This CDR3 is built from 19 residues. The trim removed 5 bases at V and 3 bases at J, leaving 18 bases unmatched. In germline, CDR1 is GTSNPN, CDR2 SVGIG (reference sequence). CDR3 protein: CAWGTHAKLAGGNTDTQYF. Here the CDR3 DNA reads TGTGCCTGGGGGACCCACGCCAAGCTAGCGGGAGGGAATACAGATACGCAGTATTTT.

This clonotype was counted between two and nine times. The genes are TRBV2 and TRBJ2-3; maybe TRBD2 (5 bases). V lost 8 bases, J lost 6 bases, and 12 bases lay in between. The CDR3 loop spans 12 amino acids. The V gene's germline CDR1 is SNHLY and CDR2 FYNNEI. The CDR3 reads CASGEQRDTQYF. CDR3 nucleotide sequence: TGTGCCAGCGGGGAGCAGCGGGATACGCAGTATTTT. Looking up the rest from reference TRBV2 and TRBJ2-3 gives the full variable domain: EPEVTQTPSHQVTQMGQEVILRCVPISNHLYFYWYRQILGQKVEFLVSFYNNEISEKSEIFDDQFSVERPDGSNFTLKIRSTKLEDSAMYFCASGEQRDTQYFGPGTRLTVL.

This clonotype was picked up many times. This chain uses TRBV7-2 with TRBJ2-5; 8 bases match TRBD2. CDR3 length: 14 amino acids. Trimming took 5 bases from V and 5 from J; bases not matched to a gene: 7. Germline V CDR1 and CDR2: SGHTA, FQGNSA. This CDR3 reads CASSRGGAGETQYF. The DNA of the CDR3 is TGTGCCAGCAGCCGGGGGGGGGCCGGGGAGACCCAGTACTTC.

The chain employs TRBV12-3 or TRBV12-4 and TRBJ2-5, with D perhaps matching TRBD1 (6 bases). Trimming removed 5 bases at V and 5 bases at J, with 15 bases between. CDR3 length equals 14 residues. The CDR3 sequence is CASSPPGVVETQYF. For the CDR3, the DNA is TGTGCCAGCAGTCCTCCAGGGGTTGTGGAGACCCAGTACTTC.

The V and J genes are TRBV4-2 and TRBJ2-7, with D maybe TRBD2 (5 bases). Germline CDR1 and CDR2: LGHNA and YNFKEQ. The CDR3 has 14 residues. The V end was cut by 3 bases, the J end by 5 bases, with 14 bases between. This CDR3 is CASSHGLATHEQYF. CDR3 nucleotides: TGTGCCAGCAGCCATGGGCTAGCAACCCACGAGCAGTACTTC.

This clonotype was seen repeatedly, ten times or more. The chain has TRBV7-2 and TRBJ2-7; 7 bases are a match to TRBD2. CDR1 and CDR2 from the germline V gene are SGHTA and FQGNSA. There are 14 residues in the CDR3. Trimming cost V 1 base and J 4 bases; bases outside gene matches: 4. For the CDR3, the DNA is TGTGCCAGCAGCTTAGGCAGCGGGAAATACGAGCAGTACTTC. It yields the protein CASSLGSGKYEQYF.

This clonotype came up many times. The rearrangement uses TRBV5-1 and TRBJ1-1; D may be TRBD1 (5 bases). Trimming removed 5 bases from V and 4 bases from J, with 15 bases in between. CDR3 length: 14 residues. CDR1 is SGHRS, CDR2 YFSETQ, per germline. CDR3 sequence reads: CASRQEPRGTEAFF. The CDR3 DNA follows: TGCGCCAGCAGGCAGGAACCAAGGGGCACTGAAGCTTTCTTT.

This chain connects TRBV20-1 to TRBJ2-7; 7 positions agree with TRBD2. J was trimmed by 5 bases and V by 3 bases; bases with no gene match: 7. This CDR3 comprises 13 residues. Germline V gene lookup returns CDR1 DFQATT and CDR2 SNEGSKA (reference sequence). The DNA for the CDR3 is TGCAGTGCTAGTTTCGGGGGGTACGACGAGCAGTACTTC. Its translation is CSASFGGYDEQYF.

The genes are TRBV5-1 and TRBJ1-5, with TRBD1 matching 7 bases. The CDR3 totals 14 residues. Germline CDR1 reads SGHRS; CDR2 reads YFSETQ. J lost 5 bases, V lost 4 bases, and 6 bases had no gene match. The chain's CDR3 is CASSPTGFDQPQHF. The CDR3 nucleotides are TGCGCCAGCAGCCCGACAGGGTTTGATCAGCCCCAGCATTTT.

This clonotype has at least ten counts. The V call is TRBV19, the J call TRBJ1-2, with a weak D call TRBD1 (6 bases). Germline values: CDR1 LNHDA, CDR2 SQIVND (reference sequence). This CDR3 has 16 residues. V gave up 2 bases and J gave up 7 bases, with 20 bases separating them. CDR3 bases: TGTGCCAGTAGTATATGGGCATGGGGGGCAGCGAGTGGCTACACCTTC. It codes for CASSIWAWGAASGYTF. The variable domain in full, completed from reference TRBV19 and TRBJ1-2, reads DGGITQSPKYLFRKEGQNVTLSCEQNLNHDAMYWYRQDPGQGLRLIYYSQIVNDFQKGDIAEGYSVSREKKESFPLTVTSAQKNPTAFYLCASSIWAWGAASGYTFGSGTRLTVV.

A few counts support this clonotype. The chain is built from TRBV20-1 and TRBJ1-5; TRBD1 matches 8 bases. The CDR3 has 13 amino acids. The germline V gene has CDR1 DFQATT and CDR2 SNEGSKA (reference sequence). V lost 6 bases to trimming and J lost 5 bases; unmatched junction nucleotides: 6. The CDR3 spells CSATGQGHQPQHF. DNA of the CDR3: TGCAGTGCAACTGGACAGGGCCATCAGCCCCAGCATTTT.

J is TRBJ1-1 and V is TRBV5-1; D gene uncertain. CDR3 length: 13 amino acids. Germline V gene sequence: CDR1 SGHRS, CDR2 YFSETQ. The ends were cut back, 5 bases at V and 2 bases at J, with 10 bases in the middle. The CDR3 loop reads CASRDQTNTEAFF. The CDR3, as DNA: TGCGCCAGCAGGGACCAAACTAACACTGAAGCTTTCTTT.

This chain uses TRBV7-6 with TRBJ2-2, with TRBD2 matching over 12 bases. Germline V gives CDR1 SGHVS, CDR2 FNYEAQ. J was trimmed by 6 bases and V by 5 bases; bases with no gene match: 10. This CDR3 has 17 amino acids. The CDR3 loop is CASSRAVTSGRPGELFF. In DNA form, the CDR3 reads TGTGCCAGCAGCCGAGCCGTGACTAGCGGGAGACCCGGGGAGCTGTTTTTT.

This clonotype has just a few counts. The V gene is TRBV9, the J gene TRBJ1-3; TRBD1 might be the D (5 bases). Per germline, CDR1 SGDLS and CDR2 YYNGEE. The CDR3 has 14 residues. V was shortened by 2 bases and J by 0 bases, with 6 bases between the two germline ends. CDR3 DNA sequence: TGTGCCAGCAGCGTCGACAGCTCTGGAAACACCATATATTTT. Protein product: CASSVDSSGNTIYF.